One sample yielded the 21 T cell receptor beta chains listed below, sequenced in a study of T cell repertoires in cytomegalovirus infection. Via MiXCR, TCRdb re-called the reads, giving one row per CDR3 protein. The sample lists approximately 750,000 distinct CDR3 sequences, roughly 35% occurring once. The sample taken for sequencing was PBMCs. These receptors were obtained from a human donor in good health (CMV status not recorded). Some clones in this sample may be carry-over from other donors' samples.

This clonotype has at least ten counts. CDR3 sequence: CASSLDTQRAGATDTQYF. In nucleotides, the CDR3 is TGTGCCAGCAGCTTAGACACCCAACGGGCGGGGGCCACAGATACGCAGTATTTT. The rearrangement uses TRBV7-2 and TRBJ2-3; weak D call: TRBD2 (7 bases). Between the trimmed V and J ends, which lost 1 base and 2 bases, there was a span of 19 bases. The V gene's germline CDR1 is SGHTA and CDR2 FQGNSA. This CDR3 spans 18 amino acids.

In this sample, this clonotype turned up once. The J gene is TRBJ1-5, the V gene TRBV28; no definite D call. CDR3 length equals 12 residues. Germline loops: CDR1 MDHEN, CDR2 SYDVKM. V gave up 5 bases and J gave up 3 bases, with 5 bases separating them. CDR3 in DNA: TGTGCCAGCAGTGTCGCCAATCAGCCCCAGCATTTT. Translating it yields CASSVANQPQHF.

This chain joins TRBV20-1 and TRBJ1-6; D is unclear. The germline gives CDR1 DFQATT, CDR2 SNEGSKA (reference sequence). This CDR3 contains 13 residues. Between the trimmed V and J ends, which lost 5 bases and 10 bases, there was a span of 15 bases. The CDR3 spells CSAQDAVRSPLHF. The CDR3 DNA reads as TGCAGTGCTCAGGACGCGGTTAGATCACCCCTCCACTTT.

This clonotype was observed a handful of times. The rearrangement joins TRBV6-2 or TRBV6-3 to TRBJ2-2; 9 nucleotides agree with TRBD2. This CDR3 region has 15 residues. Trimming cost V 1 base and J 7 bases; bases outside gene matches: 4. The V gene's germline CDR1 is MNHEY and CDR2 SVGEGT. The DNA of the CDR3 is TGTGCCAGCAGTTACTTGGGACTAGCTGGCGGGGAGCTGTTTTTT. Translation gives CASSYLGLAGGELFF.

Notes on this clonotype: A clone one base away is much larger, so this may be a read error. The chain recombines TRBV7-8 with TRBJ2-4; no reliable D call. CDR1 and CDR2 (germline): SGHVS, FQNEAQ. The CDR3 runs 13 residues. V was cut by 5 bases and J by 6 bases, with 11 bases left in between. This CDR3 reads CASSGEEANIQYF. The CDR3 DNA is TGTGCCAGCAGCGGAGAAGAGGCAAACATTCAGTACTTC.

In DNA form, the CDR3 reads TGTGCCAGCAGCTTATCTCCGGGGAGAATGTACGAGCAGTACTTC. This gives the protein CASSLSPGRMYEQYF. V gene TRBV7-9 combines with J gene TRBJ2-7; a possible D gene is TRBD2 (5 bases). This CDR3 has 15 amino acids. The V end was cut by 2 bases, the J end by 4 bases, with 15 bases between. Germline CDR1 SEHNR, CDR2 FQNEAQ (reference sequence). The complete variable domain, with remaining parts taken from reference TRBV7-9 and TRBJ2-7, reads DTGVSQNPRHKITKRGQNVTFRCDPISEHNRLYWYRQTLGQGPEFLTYFQNEAQLEKSRLLSDRFSAERPKGSFSTLEIQRTEQGDSAMYLCASSLSPGRMYEQYFGPGTRLTVT.

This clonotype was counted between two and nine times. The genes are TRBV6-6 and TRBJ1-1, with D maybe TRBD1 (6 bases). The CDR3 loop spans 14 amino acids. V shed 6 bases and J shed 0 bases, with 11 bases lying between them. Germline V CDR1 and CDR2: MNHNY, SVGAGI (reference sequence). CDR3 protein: CASRDSDMNTEAFF. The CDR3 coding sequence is TGTGCCAGCAGGGACAGTGACATGAACACTGAAGCTTTCTTT.

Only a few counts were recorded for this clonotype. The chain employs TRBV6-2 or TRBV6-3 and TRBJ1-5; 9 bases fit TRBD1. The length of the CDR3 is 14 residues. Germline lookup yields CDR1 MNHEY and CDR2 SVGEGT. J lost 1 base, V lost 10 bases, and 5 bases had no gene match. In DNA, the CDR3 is TGTGCCATCCGACAGGGGGGGAGCAATCAGCCCCAGCATTTT. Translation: CAIRQGGSNQPQHF.

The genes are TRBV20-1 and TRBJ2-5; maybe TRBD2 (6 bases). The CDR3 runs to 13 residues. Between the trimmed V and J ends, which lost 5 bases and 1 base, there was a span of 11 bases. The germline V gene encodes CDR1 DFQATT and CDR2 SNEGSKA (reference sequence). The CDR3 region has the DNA TGCAGTGCTCGGGCGGGGTTCCAAGAGACCCAGTACTTC. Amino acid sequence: CSARAGFQETQYF.

The CDR3 loop reads CASSLVSGWGEQYF. CDR3 DNA: TGTGCCAGCAGCTTAGTAAGCGGGTGGGGCGAGCAGTACTTC. The rearrangement joins TRBV7-6 to TRBJ2-7; perhaps TRBD2 as D (6 bases). The germline gives CDR1 SGHVS, CDR2 FNYEAQ. V lost 1 base and J 6 bases, leaving 13 bases between the germline ends. The CDR3 extends over 14 amino acids.

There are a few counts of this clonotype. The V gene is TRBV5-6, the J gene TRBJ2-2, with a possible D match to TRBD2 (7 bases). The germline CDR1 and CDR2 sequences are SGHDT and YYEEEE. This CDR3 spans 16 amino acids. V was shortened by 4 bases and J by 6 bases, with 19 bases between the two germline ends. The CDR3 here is CASSTNGGRLAGELFF. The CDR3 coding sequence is TGTGCCAGCAGCACTAACGGGGGGCGCTTAGCCGGGGAGCTGTTTTTT.

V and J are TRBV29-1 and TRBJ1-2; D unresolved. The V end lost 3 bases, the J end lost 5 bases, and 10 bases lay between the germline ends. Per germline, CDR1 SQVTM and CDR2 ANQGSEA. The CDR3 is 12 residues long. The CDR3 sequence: CSVDRLGYGYTF. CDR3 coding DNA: TGCAGCGTTGACCGTTTAGGTTATGGCTACACCTTC.

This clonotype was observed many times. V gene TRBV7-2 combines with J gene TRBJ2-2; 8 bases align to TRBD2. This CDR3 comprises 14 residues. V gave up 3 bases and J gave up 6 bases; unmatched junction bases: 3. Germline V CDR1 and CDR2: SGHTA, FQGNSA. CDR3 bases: TGTGCCAGCAGCTTGCTAGCGGGTTCCGGGGAGCTGTTTTTT. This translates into CASSLLAGSGELFF.

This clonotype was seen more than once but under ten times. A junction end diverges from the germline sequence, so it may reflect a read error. The CDR3 DNA follows: TGTGCCAGCAGCCAGTCTAGCGGGGCCCCCCACTTC. Its protein product is CASSQSSGAPHF. This chain joins TRBV7-2 and TRBJ2-7; 9 bases are a match to TRBD2. Germline lookup yields CDR1 SGHTA and CDR2 FQGNSA. CDR3 length: 12 amino acids.

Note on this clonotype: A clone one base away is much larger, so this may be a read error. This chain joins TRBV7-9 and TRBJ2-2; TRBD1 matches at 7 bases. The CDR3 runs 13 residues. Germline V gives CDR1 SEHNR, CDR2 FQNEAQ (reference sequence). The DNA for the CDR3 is TGTGTCAGCAGCTTGACAGGGACCGGGGAGCTGTTTTTT. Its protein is CVSSLTGTGELFF.

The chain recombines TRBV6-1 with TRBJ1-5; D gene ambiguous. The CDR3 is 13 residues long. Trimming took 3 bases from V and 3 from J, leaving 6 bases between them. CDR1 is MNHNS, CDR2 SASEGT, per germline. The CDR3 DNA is TGTGCCAGCAGTGACGACCCCAATCAGCCCCAGCATTTT. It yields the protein CASSDDPNQPQHF.

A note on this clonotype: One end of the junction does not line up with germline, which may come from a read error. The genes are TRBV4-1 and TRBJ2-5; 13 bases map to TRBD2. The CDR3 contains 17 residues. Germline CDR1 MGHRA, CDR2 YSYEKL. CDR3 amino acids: CASSQDYRTSGSETQYF. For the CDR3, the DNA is TGTGCCAGCAGCCAAGATTATAGGACTAGCGGGAGTGAGACCCAGTACTTC.

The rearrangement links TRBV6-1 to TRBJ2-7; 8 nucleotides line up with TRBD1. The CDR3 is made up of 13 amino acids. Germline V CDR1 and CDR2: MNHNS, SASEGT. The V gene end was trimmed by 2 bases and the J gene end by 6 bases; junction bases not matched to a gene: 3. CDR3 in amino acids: CASSEWGQVEQYF. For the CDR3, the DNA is TGTGCCAGCAGTGAATGGGGACAGGTCGAGCAGTACTTC.

The CDR3 here is CASSIPGGYDYNEQFF. The CDR3, as DNA: TGTGCCAGCAGTATCCCGGGGGGGTATGACTACAATGAGCAGTTCTTC. The V call is TRBV28, the J call TRBJ2-1; 8 bases are a match to TRBD2. Germline loops: CDR1 MDHEN, CDR2 SYDVKM. CDR3 size: 16 residues. Unmatched junction bases numbered 9, after V lost 5 bases and J lost 3 bases.

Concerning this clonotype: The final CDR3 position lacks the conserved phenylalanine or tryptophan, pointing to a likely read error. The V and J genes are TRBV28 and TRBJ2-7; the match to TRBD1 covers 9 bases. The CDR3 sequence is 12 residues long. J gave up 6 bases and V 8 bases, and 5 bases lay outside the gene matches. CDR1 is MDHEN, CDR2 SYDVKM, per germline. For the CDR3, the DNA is TGTGCCAGCCTCGGACAGGGGACCGAGCAGTACTGC. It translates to CASLGQGTEQYC.

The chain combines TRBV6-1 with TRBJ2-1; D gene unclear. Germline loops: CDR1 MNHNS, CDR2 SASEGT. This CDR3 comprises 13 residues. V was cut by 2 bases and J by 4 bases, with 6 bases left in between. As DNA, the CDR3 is TGTGCCAGCAGTGAAAACAGATACAATGAGCAGTTCTTC. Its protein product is CASSENRYNEQFF.